These T cell receptor beta chains were read from a single sample in a study of cytomegalovirus exposure and HLA in healthy donors. Assay used: immunoSEQ multiplex PCR; TCRdb lists only in-frame clones, some missing. The sample consists of around 100,000 clones, almost 70% of them appearing once. Sequenced material: PBMCs. These TCRs come from a man aged 25-40 years in good health and CMV-seropositive. Both conserved end residues are part of each CDR3. A D gene is named only where the DNA matches it firmly. Part of the rows lack a size; the others show once, few, many or a class for expanded clones.

size,V,D,J,CDR3,DNA
-,TRBV28,-,TRBJ1-2,CASSLSGDYGYTF,TGTGCCAGCAGTTTGTCAGGGGACTATGGCTACACCTTC
-,TRBV5-1,-,TRBJ1-1,CASSLYRVSTEAFF,TGCGCCAGCAGCTTGTACAGGGTGAGCACTGAAGCTTTCTTT
-,TRBV11-2,-,TRBJ1-1,CASSLLTGQNTEAFF,TGTGCCAGCAGCCTCCTAACAGGGCAGAACACTGAAGCTTTCTTT
few,TRBV9,TRBD1,TRBJ1-6,CASSSGTGLSSYNSPLHF,TGTGCCAGCAGCTCAGGGACAGGACTTAGCTCCTATAATTCACCCCTCCACTTT
-,TRBV11-2,-,TRBJ2-5,CASSLGGYGEEETQYF,TGTGCCAGCAGCTTAGGGGGCTACGGGGAGGAAGAGACCCAGTACTTC
-,TRBV6-1,-,TRBJ2-1,CASSEEGDSPYNEQFF,TGTGCCAGCAGTGAAGAAGGAGACAGTCCCTACAATGAGCAGTTCTTC
-,TRBV7-6,-,TRBJ2-1,CASSPRRGVLRGNNEQFF,TGTGCCAGCAGCCCCCGGCGCGGGGTCTTGAGAGGGAACAATGAGCAGTTCTTC
few,TRBV6-5,TRBD1,TRBJ2-1,CASSSGQGQGGEQFF,TGTGCCAGCAGCTCGGGACAGGGCCAGGGGGGTGAGCAGTTCTTC
-,TRBV28,-,TRBJ1-1,CASSEDRSNTEAFF,TGTGCCAGCAGTGAAGACAGGAGTAACACTGAAGCTTTCTTT
-,TRBV6-1,TRBD1,TRBJ2-3,CASSGDSTDTQYF,TGTGCCAGCAGTGGGGACAGTACAGATACGCAGTATTTT
few,TRBV9,TRBD2,TRBJ2-3,CASSVAHSGGSDTQYF,TGTGCCAGCAGCGTAGCCCATAGCGGGGGGTCAGATACGCAGTATTTT
-,TRBV5-1,-,TRBJ1-1,CASSLAGGSLSTEAFF,TGCGCCAGCAGCTTGGCGGGAGGATCACTGAGCACTGAAGCTTTCTTT
-,TRBV7-8,TRBD1,TRBJ1-2,CASSSIQGNYGYTF,TGTGCCAGCAGCTCTATACAGGGGAACTATGGCTACACCTTC
-,TRBV5-1,TRBD1,TRBJ2-1,CASSQGQGEEFF,TGCGCCAGCAGCCAGGGACAGGGGGAGGAGTTCTTC
-,TRBV11-3,-,TRBJ1-4,CASSRRPGGTNEKLFF,TGTGCCAGCAGCCGACGACCGGGGGGAACTAATGAAAAACTGTTTTTT
-,TRBV28,-,TRBJ2-4,CASSRPARADIQYF,TGTGCCAGCAGTCGGCCGGCCAGGGCTGACATTCAGTACTTC
-,TRBV6-1,-,TRBJ2-6,CASSESWWANVLTF,TGTGCCAGCAGTGAAAGCTGGTGGGCCAACGTCCTGACTTTC
-,TRBV6-5,-,TRBJ1-1,CASSYTGDVAFF,TGTGCCAGCAGTTACACGGGGGACGTGGCTTTCTTT
few,TRBV9,-,TRBJ2-1,CASSLGHSSYNEQFF,TGTGCCAGCAGCTTAGGCCACAGCTCCTACAATGAGCAGTTCTTC
once,TRBV11-2,-,TRBJ1-2,CASSLLSESYGYTF,TGTGCCAGCAGCTTACTTTCAGAAAGCTATGGCTACACCTTC
-,TRBV6-1,TRBD1,TRBJ2-2,CASSEWGAGTGVTGELFF,TGTGCCAGCAGTGAATGGGGGGCCGGGACAGGGGTGACCGGGGAGCTGTTTTTT
-,TRBV9,TRBD1,TRBJ1-2,CASSANPGQTYGYTF,TGTGCCAGCAGCGCCAACCCGGGACAGACCTATGGCTACACCTTC
-,TRBV28,TRBD1,TRBJ2-1,CASSSVLGTVFHEQFF,TGTGCCAGCAGTTCCGTCCTCGGGACAGTATTTCATGAGCAGTTCTTC
-,TRBV2,-,TRBJ2-2,CASSVRGANGELFF,TGTGCCAGCAGTGTTCGGGGGGCCAACGGGGAGCTGTTTTTT
-,TRBV5-1,TRBD1,TRBJ2-3,CASSLGQGLDTQYF,TGCGCCAGCAGCTTGGGACAGGGATTGGATACGCAGTATTTT
-,TRBV29-1,-,TRBJ2-5,CSVPETGEQYF,TGCAGCGTCCCCGAGACAGGAGAGCAGTACTTC
once,TRBV4-2,-,TRBJ1-2,CASSQDRTTAYGYTF,TGTGCCAGCAGCCAAGACAGGACGACAGCCTATGGCTACACCTTC
-,TRBV10-3,TRBD1,TRBJ1-2,CAISASTGTALYGYTF,TGTGCCATCAGTGCTTCAACCGGGACAGCCCTCTATGGCTACACCTTC
once,TRBV2,TRBD2,TRBJ2-3,CASYKTRTSGGAGGDTQYF,TGTGCCAGTTATAAAACAAGAACTAGCGGGGGGGCCGGGGGAGATACGCAGTATTTT
-,TRBV5-1,TRBD2,TRBJ2-1,CASSLFTSGYNEQFF,TGCGCCAGCAGCTTGTTTACTAGCGGTTACAATGAGCAGTTCTTC
-,TRBV7-9,-,TRBJ2-6,CASSPKRIPSGANVLTF,TGTGCCAGCAGCCCTAAGCGGATTCCCTCTGGGGCCAACGTCCTGACTTTC
-,TRBV7-2,-,TRBJ2-3,CASSLNGGGGADTQYF,TGTGCCAGCAGCTTAAATGGAGGGGGCGGAGCAGATACGCAGTATTTT
few,TRBV30,TRBD1,TRBJ1-2,CAWRDRGYGYTF,TGTGCCTGGAGGGACAGGGGATATGGCTACACCTTC
few,TRBV5-1,TRBD1,TRBJ2-5,CASSLGGTGAQETQYF,TGCGCCAGCAGCTTGGGCGGGACAGGAGCTCAAGAGACCCAGTACTTC
-,TRBV9,TRBD2,TRBJ2-1,CASRAGTSVYNEQFF,TGTGCCAGCAGAGCCGGGACTAGCGTCTACAATGAGCAGTTCTTC
-,TRBV19,-,TRBJ2-3,CASSLGQGPNTDTQYF,TGTGCCAGTAGTCTGGGCCAGGGGCCGAACACAGATACGCAGTATTTT
-,TRBV28,-,TRBJ2-1,CASSFGGSGYNEQFF,TGTGCCAGCAGTTTTGGGGGCAGTGGGTACAATGAGCAGTTCTTC
-,TRBV7-3,-,TRBJ2-3,CASSLTGGGTDTQYF,TGTGCCAGCAGCTTAACGGGGGGTGGCACAGATACGCAGTATTTT
-,TRBV9,-,TRBJ1-2,CASSVDPGGRNYGYTF,TGTGCCAGCAGCGTTGACCCAGGAGGGCGGAACTATGGCTACACCTTC
-,TRBV2,-,TRBJ1-1,CASRTNRVMNTEAFF,TGTGCCAGCAGAACCAACAGAGTCATGAACACTGAAGCTTTCTTT
-,TRBV9,-,TRBJ2-1,CASSVGGGSEQFF,TGTGCCAGCAGCGTAGGGGGCGGCAGTGAGCAGTTCTTC
-,TRBV9,TRBD1,TRBJ2-1,CASSADRGFDEQFF,TGTGCCAGCAGCGCCGACAGGGGGTTCGATGAGCAGTTCTTC
-,TRBV2,-,TRBJ1-1,CATRTASVAFF,TGTGCCACCAGGACAGCCTCCGTGGCTTTCTTT
-,TRBV7-3,TRBD2,TRBJ2-7,CASLGRGDSRFHEQYF,TGTGCCAGCCTGGGTCGGGGGGACTCCAGGTTCCACGAGCAGTACTTC
-,TRBV4-3,TRBD1,TRBJ2-6,CASSQDPTGPSGANGLTF,TGCGCCAGCAGCCAAGACCCGACAGGGCCCTCTGGGGCCAACGGCCTGACTTTC
-,TRBV4-1,TRBD2,TRBJ2-1,CASSQSVTGGGYEQFF,TGCGCCAGCAGCCAATCGGTGACGGGAGGAGGTTATGAGCAGTTCTTC
-,TRBV6-1,TRBD1,TRBJ2-2,CASSGDSRAYTGELFF,TGTGCCAGCAGTGGGGACAGCCGAGCTTACACCGGGGAGCTGTTTTTT
-,TRBV2,-,TRBJ1-5,CASSALLQDQPQHF,TGTGCCAGCAGCGCCCTCCTCCAGGATCAGCCCCAGCATTTT
-,TRBV5-1,-,TRBJ1-2,CASSLEYRDYGYTF,TGCGCCAGCAGCTTGGAGTACAGGGACTATGGCTACACCTTC
-,TRBV10-1,TRBD1,TRBJ2-7,CASSADRVTEQYF,TGCGCCAGCAGTGCAGACAGGGTCACCGAGCAGTACTTC